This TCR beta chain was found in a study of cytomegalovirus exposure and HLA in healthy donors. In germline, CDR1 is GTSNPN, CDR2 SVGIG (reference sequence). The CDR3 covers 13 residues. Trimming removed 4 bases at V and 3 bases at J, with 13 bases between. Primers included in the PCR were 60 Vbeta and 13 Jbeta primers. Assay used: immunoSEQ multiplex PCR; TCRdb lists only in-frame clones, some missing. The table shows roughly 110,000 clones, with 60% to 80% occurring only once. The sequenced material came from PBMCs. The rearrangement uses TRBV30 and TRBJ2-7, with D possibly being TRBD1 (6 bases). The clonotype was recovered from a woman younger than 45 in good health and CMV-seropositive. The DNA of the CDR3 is TGTGCCTGGAACTTCTACAGGGACTACGAGCAGTACTTC. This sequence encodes CAWNFYRDYEQYF.